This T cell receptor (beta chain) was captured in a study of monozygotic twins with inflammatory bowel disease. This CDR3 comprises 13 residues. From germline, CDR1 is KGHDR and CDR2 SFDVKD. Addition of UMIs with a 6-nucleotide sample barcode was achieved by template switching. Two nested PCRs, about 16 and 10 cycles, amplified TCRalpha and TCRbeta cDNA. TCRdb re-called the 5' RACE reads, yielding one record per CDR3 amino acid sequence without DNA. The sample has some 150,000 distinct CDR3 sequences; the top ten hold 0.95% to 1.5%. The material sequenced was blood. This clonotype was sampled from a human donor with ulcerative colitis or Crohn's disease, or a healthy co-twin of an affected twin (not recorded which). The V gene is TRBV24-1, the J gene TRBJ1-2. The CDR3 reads CATSAKTAYGYTF.